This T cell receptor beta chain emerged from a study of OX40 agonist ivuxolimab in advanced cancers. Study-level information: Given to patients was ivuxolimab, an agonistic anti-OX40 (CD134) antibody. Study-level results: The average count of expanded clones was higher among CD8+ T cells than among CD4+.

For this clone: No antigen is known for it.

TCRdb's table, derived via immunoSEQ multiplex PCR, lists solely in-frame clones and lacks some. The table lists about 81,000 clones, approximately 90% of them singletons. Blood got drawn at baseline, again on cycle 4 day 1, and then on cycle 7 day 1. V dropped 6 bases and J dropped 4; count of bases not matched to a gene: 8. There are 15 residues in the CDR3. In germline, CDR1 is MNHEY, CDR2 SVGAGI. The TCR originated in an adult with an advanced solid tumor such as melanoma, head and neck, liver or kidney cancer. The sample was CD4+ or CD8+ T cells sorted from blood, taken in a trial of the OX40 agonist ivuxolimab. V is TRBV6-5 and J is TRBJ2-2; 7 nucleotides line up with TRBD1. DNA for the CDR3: TGTGCCAGCAGGAACCGGGACAGCATCACCGGGGAGCTGTTTTTT. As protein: CASRNRDSITGELFF.